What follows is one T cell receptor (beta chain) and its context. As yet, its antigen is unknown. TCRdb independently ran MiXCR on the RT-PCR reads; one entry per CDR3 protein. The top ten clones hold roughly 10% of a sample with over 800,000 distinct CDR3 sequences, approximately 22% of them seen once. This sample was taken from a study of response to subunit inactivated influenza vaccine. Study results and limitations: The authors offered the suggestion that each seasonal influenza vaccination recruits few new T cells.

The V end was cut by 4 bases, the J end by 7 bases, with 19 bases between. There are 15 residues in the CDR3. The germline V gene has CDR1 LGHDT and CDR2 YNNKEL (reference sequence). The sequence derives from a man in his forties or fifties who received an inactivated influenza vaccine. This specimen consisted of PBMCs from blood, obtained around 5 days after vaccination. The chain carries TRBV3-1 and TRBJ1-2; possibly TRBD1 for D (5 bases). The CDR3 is CASSLLIGGEAGYTF. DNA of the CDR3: TGTGCCAGCAGCCTCCTCATCGGGGGAGAGGCTGGCTACACCTTC.